This note documents a single T cell receptor (beta chain) sequence. No antigen is known for it. The data belong to a study of cytomegalovirus exposure and HLA in healthy donors. Study observations and caveats: Specificity of three CMV-associated chains for CMV antigens was verified in vitro. High specificity and sensitivity for cytomegalovirus status were reported for the classifier.

CDR1 and CDR2 (germline): MNHEY, SMNVEV (reference sequence). V lost 2 bases to trimming and J lost 8 bases, with 19 bases between them. The length of the CDR3 is 16 residues. PCR amplification relied on 60 Vbeta primers (plus 13 Jbeta primers). In the original analysis: About 11 million of the about 80 million unique TCR beta chains counted in a later analysis were shared. Sequencing was performed with immunoSEQ multiplex PCR; in TCRdb, only in-frame clones are kept and a portion is missing. That table gives V, J and clone size, and the DNA gave D and trimming. The sample lists some 120,000 clones, about 79% seen once, with roughly 2% in the top ten.

The clonotype was recovered from a young man in good health and CMV-seronegative. Material for sequencing was PBMCs. The gene calls are TRBV27 and TRBJ2-1; maybe TRBD2 (5 bases). This CDR3 is CASSLTRSTILDEQFF. The CDR3 DNA follows: TGTGCCAGCAGTTTAACTAGAAGCACCATCCTCGATGAGCAGTTCTTC.